The TCR beta chain under discussion was sequenced for a study of CD8+CD57+ T cells in acquired aplastic anemia. Study background: Sorted CD4+ and CD8+ cells yielded 2.5 to 3.5 ug of DNA on average.

It was genomic DNA that served as the template for profiling TCR beta VDJ and CDR3. TCRdb used MiXCR to reprocess the reads, holding one entry per CDR3 protein. The sample holds 200,000 to 250,000 distinct CDR3 sequences, about half seen once. Only patients with CD8+CD57+ cell expansion on flow cytometry were chosen for sequencing. By the time of blood sampling, patients had still received no therapy. The CDR3 is made up of 19 amino acids. Germline-derived CDR1 and CDR2 are SGHTA and FQGTGA. In regard to this clonotype: A junction boundary mismatches the germline segment, possibly from a read error.

Sequenced sample: sorted CD4+, CD8+, or CD8+CD57+ T cells (not recorded which) from PBMCs. The chain employs TRBV7-3 and TRBJ2-2; TRBD2 matches at 8 bases. This TCR was sampled from a human donor with aplastic anemia. The CDR3 coding sequence is TGTGCCAGCAGCGCAACCCTCTTATTAGCGGGGCTGAACACCGGGGAGCTGTCTTTT. This sequence encodes CASSATLLLAGLNTGELSF.